Below are 16 T cell receptor beta chains sequenced from a single sample in a study of cytomegalovirus exposure and HLA in healthy donors (dated by TCRdb to 2016 to 2017). The library was prepared using the immunoSEQ multiplex PCR assay. For the multiplex PCR, a mixture combining 60 forward primers for TCR Vbeta segments and 13 reverse primers for TCR Jbeta segments was used. Imported from immuneACCESS, the table was reduced by TCRdb to in-frame sequences with V and J called. These copies leave out some clones; in studies compared against another copy, an unresolved V gene accounts for under half, and the cause of the remainder is not known. Within this sample are under 300,000 clones, with under 80% of them counted one time only. In total, the top ten clones hold 2% to 2.5% of the sample. Input material: PBMCs. These receptor sequences come from a female donor in good health and CMV-seronegative.

The genes are TRBV11-2 and TRBJ2-3; D ambiguous. Germline CDR1 reads SGHAT; CDR2 reads FQNNGV. The CDR3 length is 12 residues. Trimming stripped 6 bases from V and 5 bases from J, with 9 bases between. In DNA, the CDR3 is TGTGCCAGCAGTTCTAAGCGAGATACGCAGTATTTT. Translated: CASSSKRDTQYF.

The gene calls are TRBV6-5 and TRBJ2-5, with D maybe TRBD1 (5 bases). Per germline, CDR1 MNHEY and CDR2 SVGAGI. V was clipped by 8 bases and J by 2 bases, with 9 bases between them. The CDR3 consists of 12 residues. This CDR3 reads CASGRGQETQYF. The CDR3 nucleotides read TGTGCCAGCGGAAGGGGTCAAGAGACCCAGTACTTC.

Concerning this clone: An end of the junction does not agree with germline; a read error may underlie this. The V gene is TRBV7-6, the J gene TRBJ2-3; the D is unclear. The germline CDR1 and CDR2 sequences are SGHVS and FNYEAQ. This CDR3 has 15 amino acids. CDR3 bases: TGTGCCAGCAGCTTATCTGACACCCGCACAGATACGCGGTATTTT. It codes for CASSLSDTRTDTRYF.

The chain is built from TRBV6-1 and TRBJ2-7; 10 bases align to TRBD2. This CDR3 has 14 residues. V trimming: 4 bases; J trimming: 6 bases; junction bases outside the gene matches: 6. Germline V lookup: CDR1 MNHNS, CDR2 SASEGT. This chain's CDR3 is CASSASSGRGEQYF. The CDR3, as DNA: TGTGCCAGCAGTGCTTCTAGCGGGAGAGGCGAGCAGTACTTC.

In its sample, this clone was seen a few times. V and J are TRBV2 and TRBJ2-5, with D perhaps matching TRBD1 (6 bases). The assigned J gene may be wrong: the sequence end matches TRBJ2-7 better. The CDR3 runs to 14 residues. Germline V lookup: CDR1 SNHLY, CDR2 FYNNEI. In DNA, the CDR3 is TGTGCCAGCAGATACCGGGACAACTCCTACGAGCAGTACTTC. Protein: CASRYRDNSYEQYF.

The chain is built from TRBV19 and TRBJ2-5; possible D gene TRBD2, 6 bases. The CDR3 runs to 15 residues. The germline V gene has CDR1 LNHDA and CDR2 SQIVND (reference sequence). Trimming pared 5 bases from V and 5 bases from J, leaving 18 bases between. CDR3 residues: CASSAPSALGETQYF. DNA of the CDR3: TGTGCCAGTAGTGCCCCTAGCGCTCTTGGGGAGACCCAGTACTTC.

The chain is built from TRBV19 and TRBJ1-2; TRBD1 agrees at 7 bases. The CDR3 is 14 residues long. V was pared by 4 bases and J by 4 bases, with 6 bases of the junction left unmatched. Germline V lookup: CDR1 LNHDA, CDR2 SQIVND (reference sequence). The CDR3 nucleotides read TGTGCCAGTAGTAATAACAGGGGCGTCTATGGCTACACCTTC. Encoded protein: CASSNNRGVYGYTF. Full variable domain (remainder filled in from reference TRBV19 and TRBJ1-2): DGGITQSPKYLFRKEGQNVTLSCEQNLNHDAMYWYRQDPGQGLRLIYYSQIVNDFQKGDIAEGYSVSREKKESFPLTVTSAQKNPTAFYLCASSNNRGVYGYTFGSGTRLTVV.

The chain couples TRBV6-1 to TRBJ2-5; 9 bases are shared with TRBD2. This CDR3 contains 14 residues. The J segment lost 5 bases and the V segment lost 7 bases, leaving 8 bases of the junction unmatched. Germline V CDR1 and CDR2: MNHNS, SASEGT. CDR3: CASMGLAGAETQYF. The CDR3, as DNA: TGTGCCAGCATGGGACTAGCAGGCGCCGAGACCCAGTACTTC.

The chain has TRBV7-9 and TRBJ1-5; 10 bases agree with TRBD1. V lost 5 bases to trimming and J lost 3 bases; unmatched junction nucleotides: 1. The length of the CDR3 is 14 residues. Germline loops: CDR1 SEHNR, CDR2 FQNEAQ (reference sequence). CDR3 sequence: CASSDRGLNQPQHF. Here the CDR3 DNA reads TGTGCCAGCAGCGACAGGGGGCTCAATCAGCCCCAGCATTTT. The variable domain in full, with the rest retrieved from reference TRBV7-9 and TRBJ1-5, is DTGVSQNPRHKITKRGQNVTFRCDPISEHNRLYWYRQTLGQGPEFLTYFQNEAQLEKSRLLSDRFSAERPKGSFSTLEIQRTEQGDSAMYLCASSDRGLNQPQHFGDGTRLSIL.

This sequence joins TRBV5-4 and TRBJ2-1; 8 bases align to TRBD2. V was clipped by 4 bases and J by 7 bases; unmatched bases: 7. The V gene's germline CDR1 is SGHNT and CDR2 YYREEE (reference sequence). CDR3 length equals 14 residues. The CDR3 coding sequence is TGTGCCAGCAGCCCGGGACTAGGGCAGAATGAGCAGTTCTTC. It is translated as CASSPGLGQNEQFF.

The chain uses TRBV6-1 and TRBJ1-2, with 9 bases identical to TRBD1. J lost 8 bases, V lost 5 bases, and 9 bases had no gene match. CDR1 and CDR2 (germline): MNHNS, SASEGT. The CDR3 sequence is 14 residues long. CDR3: CASSPRQGVDGYTF. Written as DNA, the CDR3 is TGTGCCAGCAGTCCCCGACAGGGGGTCGACGGCTACACCTTC.

The chain joins TRBV5-4 to TRBJ2-5; 12 nucleotides agree with TRBD2. The DNA end favors TRBJ2-7, so the J call may be wrong. The CDR3 is 15 amino acids. The V gene's germline CDR1 is SGHNT and CDR2 YYREEE (reference sequence). Here the CDR3 reads CASSPGLAGSYEQYF. The CDR3 nucleotides read TGTGCCAGCAGCCCAGGACTAGCGGGATCCTACGAGCAGTACTTC.

The chain recombines TRBV6-5 with TRBJ2-3, with a weak D call TRBD1 (6 bases). From germline, CDR1 is MNHEY and CDR2 SVGAGI. Between the trimmed V and J ends, which lost 10 bases and 0 bases, there was a span of 14 bases. This CDR3 has 14 residues. Here the CDR3 DNA reads TGTGCCACCTCGACAGGACGTAGCACAGATACGCAGTATTTT. Translating it yields CATSTGRSTDTQYF.

The rearrangement links TRBV27 to TRBJ2-2, with 8 bases that match TRBD2. Losses at the gene ends were 3 bases for V and 6 bases for J; bases not matched to a gene: 3. This CDR3 has 14 amino acids. Per the germline V gene, CDR1 is MNHEY and CDR2 is SMNVEV (reference sequence). CDR3 nucleotides: TGTGCCAGCAGTTTTTTAGCGGGATCCGGGGAGCTGTTTTTT. As protein: CASSFLAGSGELFF.

The rearrangement links TRBV6-5 to TRBJ2-2; TRBD2 aligns across 10 bases. The CDR3 is 16 residues long. The germline gives CDR1 MNHEY, CDR2 SVGAGI. V was clipped by 4 bases and J by 8 bases; unmatched bases: 10. The CDR3 loop is CASSSIGGLAAGELFF. The CDR3 bases are TGTGCCAGCAGTTCAATCGGCGGACTAGCGGCTGGGGAGCTGTTTTTT.

The chain recombines TRBV5-8 with TRBJ1-5; TRBD1 aligns across 12 bases. CDR3 length: 17 residues. The ends lost 4 bases at V and 0 bases at J; junction bases unmatched: 5. CDR1 is SGHTS, CDR2 YDEGEE, per germline. The CDR3 bases are TGTGCCAGCAGCCCGGGACAGGGGGCAAGTAGCAATCAGCCCCAGCATTTT. This encodes CASSPGQGASSNQPQHF.